The rows below give T cell receptor beta chains drawn from one sample of a study of T-cell memory formation after mild COVID-19. A single record per CDR3 protein comes from TCRdb applying MiXCR to the 5' RACE reads. The sample lists about 620,000 distinct CDR3 sequences; more than 15% were seen once. The source material was PBMCs or a T cell subset sorted from them (not recorded which). These receptors originate from an adult woman who had mild COVID-19 (a few samples of this study predate the infection). Cell type and time point are not known. The CDR3 runs from the conserved cysteine through the conserved F or W. The D gene is left open where the match is weak. Clone size is not always given. Where it is, it says once, few, many or a class for expanded clones.

D gene	clone size	V gene	J gene	CDR3 DNA	CDR3 protein
.	once	TRBV7-6	TRBJ1-3	TGTGCCAGCAGCCTAGGACTGCTAAACTCTGGAAACACCATATATTTT	CASSLGLLNSGNTIYF
.	.	TRBV19	TRBJ1-1	TGTGCCAGTAGTATTCTAGCAGGGGATCCTGAAGCTTTCTTT	CASSILAGDPEAFF
.	few	TRBV6-2/TRBV6-3	TRBJ2-7	TGTGCCAGCAGTTCCGGAGCAAAGCAGTACTTC	CASSSGAKQYF
.	.	TRBV29-1	TRBJ2-1	TGCAGCGTTCAGACACGATACTCCTACAATGAGCAGTTCTTC	CSVQTRYSYNEQFF
.	.	TRBV6-2/TRBV6-3	TRBJ1-5	TGTGCCAGCAGTATACAGGGAGATCAGCCCCAGCATTTT	CASSIQGDQPQHF
.	.	TRBV7-8	TRBJ1-3	TGTGCCAGCCGGAGTTCGGCAGCCGGCTCTGGAAACACCATATATTTT	CASRSSAAGSGNTIYF
.	.	TRBV29-1	TRBJ2-5	TGCAGCGTTGAATGGCTCTTCTTCTCCTTGGGTCAAGAGACCCAGTACTTC	CSVEWLFFSLGQETQYF
.	.	TRBV6-7	TRBJ2-7	TGTGCCAGCAGTTACCCTAGAGGATACGAGCAGTACTTC	CASSYPRGYEQYF
.	.	TRBV12-3/TRBV12-4	TRBJ2-1	TGTGCCAGCAGAGGGGGAGGGAATGAGCAGTTCTTC	CASRGGGNEQFF
TRBD1	.	TRBV7-9	TRBJ1-2	TGTGCCAGCAGCCCCCCGATTTCGGTGGACAGGGGGCCTAACTATGGCTACACCTTC	CASSPPISVDRGPNYGYTF
TRBD2	few	TRBV15	TRBJ2-1	TGTGCCACCAGCAGTAGACTAGCGGGGCGCAATGAGCAGTTCTTC	CATSSRLAGRNEQFF
.	.	TRBV6-4	TRBJ2-7	TGTGCCAGCAGTGAACTGGACGGAGCTCTATACGAGCAGTACTTC	CASSELDGALYEQYF
.	few	TRBV5-1	TRBJ1-2	TGCGCCAGCAGCCCTGGGTGGACAGACTATGGCTACACCTTC	CASSPGWTDYGYTF
.	.	TRBV6-5	TRBJ2-1	TGTGCCAGCAGTTACTCATGGGCGGAACGCTCCTACAATGAGCAGTTCTTC	CASSYSWAERSYNEQFF
TRBD1	.	TRBV5-5	TRBJ2-5	TGTGCCACAGCGCGTTTTGGGCAGGGGGCGGGGGAGACCCAGTACTTC	CATARFGQGAGETQYF
TRBD1	few	TRBV12-3/TRBV12-4	TRBJ1-5	TGTGCCAGCAACCGACAGGGTCGGGGCAATCAGCCCCAGCATTTT	CASNRQGRGNQPQHF